This T cell receptor (beta chain) stems from a study of technical replicates of blood from a few donors. CDR3 length: 16 residues. Germline CDR1 SQVTM, CDR2 ANQGSEA. With V trimmed by 0 bases and J by 0 bases, 4 bases remained unmatched. Assay used: immunoSEQ multiplex PCR; TCRdb lists only in-frame clones, some missing. Of 75,000 to 95,000 clones listed, approximately 89% are singletons. This sequence was found in a human donor in good health. The V and J genes are TRBV29-1 and TRBJ2-4; 8 bases line up with TRBD1. The sequencing sample was made of T cells isolated from PBMCs. CDR3 residues: CSVEDGTGLAKNIQYF. In DNA, the CDR3 is TGCAGCGTTGAAGATGGGACAGGCTTAGCCAAAAACATTCAGTACTTC.